This T cell receptor beta chain comes out of a study of identical twins. Regarding the study as a whole: It was out-of-frame TCR alpha sharing in monozygotic twins that models underestimated. Twins' excess sharing was less marked for out-of-frame beta sequences.

Through template switching, a universal primer site was introduced, and the cDNA contained unique molecular identifiers. TCRdb passed the 5' RACE reads through MiXCR, listing each CDR3 protein once. The table includes hundreds of thousands of distinct CDR3 sequences, roughly 8% detected once. The CDR3 totals 11 residues. V lost 7 bases and J lost 3; bases outside the gene matches: 2. Germline assignment: CDR1 SQVTM and CDR2 ANQGSEA. Healthy Caucasian individuals made up all the donors. This clonotype was counted only a few times. The antigen is not known. This sample also belongs to another study, concerning yellow fever vaccine responses in identical twins.

Sequencing was performed on PBMCs. This receptor was identified in a woman aged 18-29 years in good health. The chain uses TRBV29-1 and TRBJ1-2; TRBD1 aligns across 7 bases. Here the CDR3 DNA reads TGCAGCGGACAGGGCTACTATGGCTACACCTTC. Its protein product is CSGQGYYGYTF.